The source of this T cell receptor (beta chain) is a study of cytomegalovirus exposure and HLA in healthy donors. The CDR3 totals 17 residues. Looked up from germline, CDR1 is SGHTA and CDR2 is FQGNSA. V shed 3 bases, J shed 3 bases, and the junction held 13 bases outside the gene matches. The PCR made use of 60 Vbeta and 13 Jbeta primers. Libraries were prepared by immunoSEQ multiplex PCR; TCRdb keeps only in-frame clonotypes and omits some of them. The sample lists 100,000 to 150,000 clones, 81% seen once, with approximately 4% in the top ten. This clone was seen more than once but under ten times. The clonotype originates from a man between 18 and 35 years old in good health and CMV-seropositive. The specimen sequenced was PBMCs. This chain connects TRBV7-2 to TRBJ1-2; 7 nucleotides match TRBD1. The CDR3 region has the DNA TGTGCCAGCAGCTTTAAACAGGGGCGTGATGGGGACTATGGCTACACCTTC. Protein product: CASSFKQGRDGDYGYTF.